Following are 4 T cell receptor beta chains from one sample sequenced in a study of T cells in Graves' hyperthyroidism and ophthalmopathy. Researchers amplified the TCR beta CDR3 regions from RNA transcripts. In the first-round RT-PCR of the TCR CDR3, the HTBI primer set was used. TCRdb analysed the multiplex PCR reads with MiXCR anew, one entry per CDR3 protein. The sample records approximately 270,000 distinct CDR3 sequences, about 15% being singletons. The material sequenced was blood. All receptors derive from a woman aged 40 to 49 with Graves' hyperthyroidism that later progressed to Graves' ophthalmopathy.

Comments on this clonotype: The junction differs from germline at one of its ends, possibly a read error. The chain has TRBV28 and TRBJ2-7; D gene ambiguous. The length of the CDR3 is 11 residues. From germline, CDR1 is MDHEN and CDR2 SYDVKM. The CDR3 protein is CASSSGYEHYF. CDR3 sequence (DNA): TGTGCCAGCAGTTCGGGTTACGAGCATTACTTC.

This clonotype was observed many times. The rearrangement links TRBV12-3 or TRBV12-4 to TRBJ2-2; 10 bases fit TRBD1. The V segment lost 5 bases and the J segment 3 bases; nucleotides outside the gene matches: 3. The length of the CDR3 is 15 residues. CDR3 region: CASSPTGGDTGELFF. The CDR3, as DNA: TGTGCCAGCAGTCCGACAGGGGGCGACACCGGGGAGCTGTTTTTT.

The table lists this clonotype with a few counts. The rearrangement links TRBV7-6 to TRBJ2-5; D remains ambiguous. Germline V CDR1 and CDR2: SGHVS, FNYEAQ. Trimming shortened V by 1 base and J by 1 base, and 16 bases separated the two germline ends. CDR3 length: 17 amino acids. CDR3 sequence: CASSLVERRAVQETQYF. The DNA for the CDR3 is TGTGCCAGCAGCTTAGTGGAGCGTAGGGCGGTCCAAGAGACCCAGTACTTC.

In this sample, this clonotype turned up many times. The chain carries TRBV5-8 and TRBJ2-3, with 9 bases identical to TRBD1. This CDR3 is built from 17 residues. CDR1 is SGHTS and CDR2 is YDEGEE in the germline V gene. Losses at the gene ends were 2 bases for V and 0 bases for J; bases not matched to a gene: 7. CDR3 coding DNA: TGTGCCAGCAGCTTACACGGACAGGGGCGTAGCACAGATACGCAGTATTTT. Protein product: CASSLHGQGRSTDTQYF.